The clone carrying this T cell receptor beta chain has a handful of counts. The sample belongs to a study of blood T cell repertoires in COVID-19. The CDR3 runs to 17 residues. The J segment lost 2 bases and the V segment lost 1 base, leaving 7 bases of the junction unmatched. Germline V gene lookup returns CDR1 LGHNA and CDR2 YNFKEQ. Per the original methods: For nucleated cells, counts were estimated from reference gene primer amplification. The repertoire was sequenced with immunoSEQ multiplex PCR; TCRdb's copy has only in-frame clones and lacks some. For V, J and clone size, that table is used; D and trimming come from the DNA. This table holds over 200,000 clones, approximately 90% found once.

Input material: peripheral blood. This chain links TRBV4-2 with TRBJ2-3, with TRBD2 identical over 9 bases. The TCR comes from a man aged 30 to 45 who had recovered from COVID-19. The CDR3 protein is CASSQVAAGGDTDTQYF. As DNA, the CDR3 is TGTGCCAGCAGCCAAGTAGCAGCGGGGGGTGACACAGATACGCAGTATTTT.